This paragraph covers one T cell receptor beta chain sequence. The data derive from a study of blood T cell repertoires in COVID-19. Per the study methods: Reference gene primer amplification in the assay estimated nucleated cell counts. Some clones are missing from TCRdb's copy, which holds only in-frame ones; the method was immunoSEQ multiplex PCR. Clone size and V and J calls were adopted from that table, with D and trimming inferred from the DNA. The sample has over 200,000 clones, 80% to 90% seen once. The CDR3 contains 16 residues. Germline V lookup: CDR1 SGHAT, CDR2 FQDESV (reference sequence). V gave up 5 bases and J gave up 1 base; unmatched junction bases: 10.

V is TRBV11-1 and J is TRBJ2-7, with 8 bases identical to TRBD1. Sequencing was performed on peripheral blood. The TCR comes from a woman between 45 and 65 years old with acute or convalescent COVID-19. The CDR3 sequence is CASSRKPGQVSYEQYF. CDR3 DNA: TGTGCCAGCAGCCGCAAACCGGGACAGGTTTCCTACGAGCAGTACTTC. The variable domain in full, with the rest retrieved from reference TRBV11-1 and TRBJ2-7, is EAEVAQSPRYKITEKSQAVAFWCDPISGHATLYWYRQILGQGPELLVQFQDESVVDDSQLPKDRFSAERLKGVDSTLKIQPAELGDSAMYLCASSRKPGQVSYEQYFGPGTRLTVT.